This T cell receptor (beta chain) was found in a study of CD8+ T cells in alopecia areata. This CDR3 has 13 amino acids. Germline V gene sequence: CDR1 SNHLY, CDR2 FYNNEI. V lost 6 bases to trimming and J lost 5 bases; unmatched junction nucleotides: 3. RNA, once extracted, was reverse transcribed into cDNA for use as the sequencing template. Data came from immunoSEQ multiplex PCR; TCRdb stores just in-frame clones and leaves some out. The sample lists about 200,000 clones, roughly three fifths occurring once. This clone has a handful of counts. The sequencing input was CD8+ T cells sorted from blood. The genes are TRBV2 and TRBJ2-1, with 8 nucleotides matching TRBD1. The TCR originated in a human donor in good health. Here the CDR3 DNA reads TGTGCCAGCAGATCGGACAGGGACAATGAGCAGTTCTTC. This gives the protein CASRSDRDNEQFF.